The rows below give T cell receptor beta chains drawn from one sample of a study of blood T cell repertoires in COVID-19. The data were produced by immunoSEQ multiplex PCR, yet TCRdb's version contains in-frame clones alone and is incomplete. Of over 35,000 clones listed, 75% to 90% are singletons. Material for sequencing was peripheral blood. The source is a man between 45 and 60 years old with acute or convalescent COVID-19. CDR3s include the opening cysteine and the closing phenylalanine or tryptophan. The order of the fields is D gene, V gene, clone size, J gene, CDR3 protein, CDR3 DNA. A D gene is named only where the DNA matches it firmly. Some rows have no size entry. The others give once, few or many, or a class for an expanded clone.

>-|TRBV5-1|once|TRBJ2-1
CASSLVAIQGFSYNEQFF
TGCGCCAGCAGCTTGGTGGCTATTCAGGGGTTCTCCTACAATGAGCAGTTCTTC
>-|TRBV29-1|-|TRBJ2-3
CSVGGAPSTDTQYF
TGCAGCGTGGGGGGGGCACCTAGCACAGATACGCAGTATTTT
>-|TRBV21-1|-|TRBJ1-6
CASSKIGTGGLYALHF
TGTGCCAGCAGCAAAATAGGGACAGGGGGCTTATATGCCCTCCACTTT
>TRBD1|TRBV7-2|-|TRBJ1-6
CASSLVGRGNSPLHF
TGTGCCAGCAGCTTAGTGGGCAGGGGGAATTCACCCCTCCACTTT
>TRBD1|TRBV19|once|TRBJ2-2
CAIGGTGVTGELFF
TGTGCCATCGGAGGGACAGGGGTCACCGGGGAGCTGTTTTTT
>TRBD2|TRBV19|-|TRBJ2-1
CASSASPSGGTYNEQFF
TGTGCCAGTAGTGCCTCTCCTAGCGGGGGGACCTACAATGAGCAGTTCTTC
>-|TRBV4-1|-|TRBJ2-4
CASSQERKGVQNIQYF
TGCGCCAGCAGCCAAGAAAGGAAGGGGGTTCAAAACATTCAGTACTTC
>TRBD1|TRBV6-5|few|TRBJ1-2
CASSYGQGTIYGYTF
TGTGCCAGCAGTTACGGACAGGGAACCATCTATGGCTACACCTTC
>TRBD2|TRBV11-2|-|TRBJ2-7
CASSSAGLAGNIRVYEQYF
TGTGCCAGCAGCTCTGCGGGACTAGCGGGAAACATCCGCGTCTACGAGCAGTACTTC
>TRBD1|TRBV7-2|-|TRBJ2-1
CASSIAPGQGGEQFF
TGTGCCAGCAGCATCGCCCCGGGACAGGGTGGTGAGCAGTTCTTC
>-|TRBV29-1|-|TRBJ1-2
CSVVRPTSFYGYTF
TGCAGCGTTGTGCGCCCTACTAGCTTCTATGGCTACACCTTC
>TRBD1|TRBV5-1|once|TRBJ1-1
CASSAPRTGATENTEAFF
TGCGCCAGCAGCGCACCCAGGACAGGGGCGACCGAGAACACTGAAGCTTTCTTT
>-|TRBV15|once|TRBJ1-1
CATSKKGGYTEAFF
TGTGCCACCAGCAAAAAAGGAGGGTACACTGAAGCTTTCTTT
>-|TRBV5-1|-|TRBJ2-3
CASSLGPGNTDTQYF
TGCGCCAGCAGCTTGGGGCCAGGTAACACAGATACGCAGTATTTT
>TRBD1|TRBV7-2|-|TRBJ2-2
CASSLTGGANTGELFF
TGTGCCAGCAGCTTGACAGGGGGCGCGAACACCGGGGAGCTGTTTTTT
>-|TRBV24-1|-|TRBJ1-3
CATSQAGSGNTIYF
TGTGCCACCAGTCAGGCTGGCTCTGGAAACACCATATATTTT
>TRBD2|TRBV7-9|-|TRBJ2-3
CASSFPLTSGRGDTQYF
TGTGCCAGCAGCTTCCCCCTGACTAGCGGGCGGGGAGATACGCAGTATTTT
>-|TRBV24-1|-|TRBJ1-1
CATSDHNREGAFF
TGTGCCACCAGTGACCATAACAGGGAAGGAGCTTTCTTT
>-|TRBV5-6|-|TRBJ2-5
CASSRFRGPIQETQYF
TGTGCCAGCAGCCGTTTCAGGGGACCGATACAAGAGACCCAGTACTTC
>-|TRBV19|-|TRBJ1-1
CASSRGSAGRTEAFF
TGTGCCAGTAGTAGAGGTTCGGCGGGTAGGACTGAAGCTTTCTTT
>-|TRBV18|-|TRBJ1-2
CASSPDNTGSYGYTF
TGTGCCAGCTCACCAGATAACACAGGGTCCTATGGCTACACCTTC
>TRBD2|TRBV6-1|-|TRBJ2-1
CASSVTGGGGTYNEQFF
TGTGCCAGCAGTGTCACCGGTGGCGGGGGGACTTACAATGAGCAGTTCTTC
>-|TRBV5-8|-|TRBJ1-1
CATDGGGPMRGTEAFF
TGTGCCACCGATGGGGGCGGCCCCATGAGGGGTACTGAAGCTTTCTTT
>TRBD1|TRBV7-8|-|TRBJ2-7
CASSRDRNYEQYF
TGTGCCAGCAGCCGGGACAGAAACTACGAGCAGTACTTC
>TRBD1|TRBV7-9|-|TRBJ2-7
CASSNRQGIGLEQYF
TGTGCCAGCAGCAACCGACAGGGAATCGGTCTCGAGCAGTACTTC
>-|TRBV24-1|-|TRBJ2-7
CATSDPSRGGGHEQYF
TGTGCCACCAGTGATCCATCAAGAGGGGGGGGCCACGAGCAGTACTTC
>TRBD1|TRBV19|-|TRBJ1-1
CASSTPGQSNTEAFF
TGTGCCAGTAGTACCCCGGGACAGAGTAACACTGAAGCTTTCTTT
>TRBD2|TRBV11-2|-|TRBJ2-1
CASSYGRAYNEQFF
TGTGCCAGCAGCTACGGGAGGGCCTACAATGAGCAGTTCTTC
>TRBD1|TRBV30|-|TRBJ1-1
CASTGDGGTEAFF
TGTGCCTCCACAGGGGACGGAGGCACTGAAGCTTTCTTT
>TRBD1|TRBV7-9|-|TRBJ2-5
CASSANRRDREGETQYF
TGTGCCAGCAGCGCCAACCGCCGGGACAGGGAGGGAGAGACCCAGTACTTC
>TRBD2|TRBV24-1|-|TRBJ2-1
CATSDSTPSGGLNEQFF
TGTGCCACCAGTGATTCTACCCCTAGCGGGGGGCTCAATGAGCAGTTCTTC
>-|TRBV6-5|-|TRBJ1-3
CASSYDSAANTIYF
TGTGCCAGCAGTTACGACAGTGCAGCTAACACCATATATTTT
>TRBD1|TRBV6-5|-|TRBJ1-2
CASSYGTESYGYTF
TGTGCCAGCAGTTATGGGACAGAAAGCTATGGCTACACCTTC
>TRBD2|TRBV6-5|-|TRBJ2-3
CASSMGLAADTQYF
TGTGCCAGCAGTATGGGACTAGCAGCAGATACGCAGTATTTT
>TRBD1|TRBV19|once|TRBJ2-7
CASSSTGGQPWVEQYF
TGTGCCAGTAGTTCAACAGGGGGTCAACCCTGGGTCGAGCAGTACTTC
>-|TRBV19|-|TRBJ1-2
CASSLEDYGYTF
TGTGCCAGTAGCCTGGAGGACTATGGCTACACCTTC
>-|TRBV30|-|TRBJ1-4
CAWSAGRQGEKLFF
TGTGCCTGGAGTGCGGGGAGGCAGGGCGAAAAACTGTTTTTT
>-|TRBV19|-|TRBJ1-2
CASSPRGGDYGYTF
TGTGCCAGTAGTCCCCGAGGGGGAGACTATGGCTACACCTTC
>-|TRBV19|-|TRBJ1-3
CASRVEGHSGNTIYF
TGTGCCAGTAGGGTAGAGGGCCACTCTGGAAACACCATATATTTT
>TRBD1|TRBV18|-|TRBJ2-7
CASSPGTDEQYF
TGTGCCAGCTCACCTGGGACAGACGAGCAGTACTTC
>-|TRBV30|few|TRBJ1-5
CAWSWGRAGVGNQPQHF
TGTGCCTGGAGTTGGGGCAGGGCAGGAGTGGGCAATCAGCCCCAGCATTTT
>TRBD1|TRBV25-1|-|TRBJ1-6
CASSDTGQGNSPLHF
TGTGCCAGCAGTGACACGGGACAGGGTAATTCACCCCTCCACTTT
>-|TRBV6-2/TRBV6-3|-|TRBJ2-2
CASSYGALAAGDTGELFF
TGTGCCAGCAGTTACGGGGCACTAGCCGCGGGCGACACCGGGGAGCTGTTTTTT
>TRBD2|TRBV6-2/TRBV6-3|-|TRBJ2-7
CASSYRFAGGTSSYEQYF
TGTGCCAGCAGTTACCGGTTTGCGGGGGGAACCAGCTCCTACGAGCAGTACTTC
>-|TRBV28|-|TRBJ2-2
CASDGRQNTGELFF
TGTGCCAGCGACGGTCGACAGAACACCGGGGAGCTGTTTTTT
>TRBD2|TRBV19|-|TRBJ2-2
CASILAGAGTGELFF
TGTGCCAGTATACTAGCGGGAGCTGGAACCGGGGAGCTGTTTTTT
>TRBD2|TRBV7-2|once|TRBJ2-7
CASSPWSGGAYEQYF
TGTGCCAGCAGCCCCTGGAGCGGGGGGGCCTACGAGCAGTACTTC
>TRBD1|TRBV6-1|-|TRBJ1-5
CASSGPLMGTGNQPQHF
TGTGCCAGCAGTGGTCCCTTAATGGGGACAGGCAATCAGCCCCAGCATTTT
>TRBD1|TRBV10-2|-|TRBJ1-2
CASSPGTDLYGYTF
TGCGCCAGCAGTCCCGGGACAGACCTCTATGGCTACACCTTC
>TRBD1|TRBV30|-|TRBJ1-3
CAWTPGGSGNTIYF
TGTGCCTGGACCCCAGGGGGATCTGGAAACACCATATATTTT